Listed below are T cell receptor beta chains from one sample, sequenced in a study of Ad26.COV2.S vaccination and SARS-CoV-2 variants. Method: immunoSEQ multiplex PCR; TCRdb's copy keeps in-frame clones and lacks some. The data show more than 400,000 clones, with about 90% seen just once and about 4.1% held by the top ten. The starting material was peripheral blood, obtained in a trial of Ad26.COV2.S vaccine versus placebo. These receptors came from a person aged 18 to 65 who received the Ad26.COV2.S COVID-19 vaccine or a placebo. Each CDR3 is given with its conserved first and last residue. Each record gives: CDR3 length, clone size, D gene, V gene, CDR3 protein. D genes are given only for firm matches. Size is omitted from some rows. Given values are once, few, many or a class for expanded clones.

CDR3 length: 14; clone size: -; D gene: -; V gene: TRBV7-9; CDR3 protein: CASSFPGSPYGYTF
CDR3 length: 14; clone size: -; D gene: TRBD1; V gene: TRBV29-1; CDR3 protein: CSVKRGGQGLEAFF
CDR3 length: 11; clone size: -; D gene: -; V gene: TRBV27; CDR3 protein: CASRMNTEAFF
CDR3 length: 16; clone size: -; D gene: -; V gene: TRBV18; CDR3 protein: CASSPSPVTSTDTQYF
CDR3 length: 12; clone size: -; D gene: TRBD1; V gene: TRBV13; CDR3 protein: CASSGQGSEAFF
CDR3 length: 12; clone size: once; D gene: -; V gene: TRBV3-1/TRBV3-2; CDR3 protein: CASSLGSIEAFF
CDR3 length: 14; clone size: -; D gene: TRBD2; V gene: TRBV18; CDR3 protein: CASSPLAGVGEQFF
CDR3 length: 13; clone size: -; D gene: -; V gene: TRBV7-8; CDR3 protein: CASSSGGAWGQYF
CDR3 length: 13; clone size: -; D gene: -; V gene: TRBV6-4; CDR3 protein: CASSDSGLREQFF
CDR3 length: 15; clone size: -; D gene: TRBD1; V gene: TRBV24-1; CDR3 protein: CATSDPGTGRYGYTF
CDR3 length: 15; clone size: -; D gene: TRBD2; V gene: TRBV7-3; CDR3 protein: CASSLGSGSYNEQFF
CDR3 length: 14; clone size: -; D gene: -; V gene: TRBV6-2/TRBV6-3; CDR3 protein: CASSSGTTTGELFF
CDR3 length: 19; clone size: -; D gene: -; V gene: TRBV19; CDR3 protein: CASSIRVGDSQTMNTEAFF
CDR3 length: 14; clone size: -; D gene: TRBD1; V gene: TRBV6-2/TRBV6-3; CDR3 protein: CASSGGQNSAEAFF
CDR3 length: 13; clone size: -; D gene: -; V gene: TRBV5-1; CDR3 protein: CASSLEGNTEAFF
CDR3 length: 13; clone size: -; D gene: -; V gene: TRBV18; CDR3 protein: CASSPFQGETQYF
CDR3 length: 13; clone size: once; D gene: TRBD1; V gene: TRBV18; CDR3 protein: CASSPDRDDEQYF
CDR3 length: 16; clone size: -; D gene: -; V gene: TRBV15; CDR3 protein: CATSRERGLSGNTIYF
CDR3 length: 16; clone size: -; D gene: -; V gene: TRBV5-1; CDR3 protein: CASSLEPSSYNSPLHF
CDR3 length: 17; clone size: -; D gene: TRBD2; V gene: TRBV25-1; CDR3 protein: CASSESPGGRSYNEQFF
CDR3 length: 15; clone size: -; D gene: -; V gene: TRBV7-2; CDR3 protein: CASSLAGTYTGELFF
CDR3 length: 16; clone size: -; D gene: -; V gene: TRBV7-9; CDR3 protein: CASRSPPGGRGTEAFF
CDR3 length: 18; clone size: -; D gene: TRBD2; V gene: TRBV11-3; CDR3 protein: CASSLGRGLGGSYNEQFF
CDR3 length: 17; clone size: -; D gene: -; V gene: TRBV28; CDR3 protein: CASSTTEGSFYNSPLHF
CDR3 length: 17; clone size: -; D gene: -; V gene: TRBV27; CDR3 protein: CASRFSGDRIMEDEQYF
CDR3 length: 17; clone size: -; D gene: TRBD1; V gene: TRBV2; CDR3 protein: CASSEPTGGNDQDEQFF
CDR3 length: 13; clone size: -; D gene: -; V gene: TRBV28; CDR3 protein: CASSFSRADTQYF
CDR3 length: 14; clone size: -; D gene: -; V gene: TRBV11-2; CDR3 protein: CASSLAGGAETQYF
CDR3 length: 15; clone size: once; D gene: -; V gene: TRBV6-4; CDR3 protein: CASREGDTSTDTQYF
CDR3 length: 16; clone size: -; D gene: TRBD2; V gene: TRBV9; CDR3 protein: CASSAEWLAGTGELFF
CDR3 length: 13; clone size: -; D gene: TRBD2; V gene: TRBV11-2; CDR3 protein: CASRKAGVYEQYF
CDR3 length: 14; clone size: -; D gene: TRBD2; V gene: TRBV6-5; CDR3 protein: CASSYLTGGAELFF
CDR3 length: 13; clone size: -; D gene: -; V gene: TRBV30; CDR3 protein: CAWSVGGDQPQHF
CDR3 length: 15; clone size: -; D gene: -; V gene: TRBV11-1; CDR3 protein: CASSLGYRDQETQYF
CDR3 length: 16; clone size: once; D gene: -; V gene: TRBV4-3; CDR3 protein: CTSSQSGGSPYNEQFF
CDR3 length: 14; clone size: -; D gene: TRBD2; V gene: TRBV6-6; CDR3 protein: CASSRAGAVYEQYF
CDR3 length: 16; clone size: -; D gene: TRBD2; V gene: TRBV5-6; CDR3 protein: CASSSAKLAAYNEQFF
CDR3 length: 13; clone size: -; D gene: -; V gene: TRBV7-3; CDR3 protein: CASSFSGEETQYF
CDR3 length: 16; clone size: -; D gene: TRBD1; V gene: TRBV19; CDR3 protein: CASRSGTAYSGNTIYF
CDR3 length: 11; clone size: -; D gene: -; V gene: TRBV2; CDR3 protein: CASTPWYEQYF
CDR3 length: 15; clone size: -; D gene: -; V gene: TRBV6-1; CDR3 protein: CASSEHPPVRDTIYF
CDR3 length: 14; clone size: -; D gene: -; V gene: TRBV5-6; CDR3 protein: CASSLVDPNYGYTF
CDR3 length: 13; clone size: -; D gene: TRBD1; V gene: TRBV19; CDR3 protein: CASSPTGLNGYTF
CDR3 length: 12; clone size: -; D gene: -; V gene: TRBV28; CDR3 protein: CASSLGSYEQYF
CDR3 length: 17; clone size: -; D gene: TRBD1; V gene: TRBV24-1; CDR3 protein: CATSDLKTGGTQETQYF
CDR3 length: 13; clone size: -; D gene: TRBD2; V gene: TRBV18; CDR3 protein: CASGLAGGNEQFF
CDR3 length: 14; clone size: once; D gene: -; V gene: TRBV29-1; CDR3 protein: CSVDVAASTDTQYF
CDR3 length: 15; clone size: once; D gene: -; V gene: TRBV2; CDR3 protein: CASSGIQGSGETQYF
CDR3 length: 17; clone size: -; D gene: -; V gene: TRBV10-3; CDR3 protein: CAISVSRTYQNNYGYTF
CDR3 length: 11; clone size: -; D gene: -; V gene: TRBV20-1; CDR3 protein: CSAGLDYEQYF
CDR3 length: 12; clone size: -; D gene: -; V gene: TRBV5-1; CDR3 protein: CASSLEVNEQFF
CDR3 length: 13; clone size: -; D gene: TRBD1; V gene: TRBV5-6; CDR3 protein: CASSGGQGTEAFF
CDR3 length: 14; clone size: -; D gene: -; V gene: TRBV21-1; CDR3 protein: CASSKKGTKGEQYF
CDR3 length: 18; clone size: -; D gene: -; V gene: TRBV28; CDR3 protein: CASSLGGLNLVRSDTQYF